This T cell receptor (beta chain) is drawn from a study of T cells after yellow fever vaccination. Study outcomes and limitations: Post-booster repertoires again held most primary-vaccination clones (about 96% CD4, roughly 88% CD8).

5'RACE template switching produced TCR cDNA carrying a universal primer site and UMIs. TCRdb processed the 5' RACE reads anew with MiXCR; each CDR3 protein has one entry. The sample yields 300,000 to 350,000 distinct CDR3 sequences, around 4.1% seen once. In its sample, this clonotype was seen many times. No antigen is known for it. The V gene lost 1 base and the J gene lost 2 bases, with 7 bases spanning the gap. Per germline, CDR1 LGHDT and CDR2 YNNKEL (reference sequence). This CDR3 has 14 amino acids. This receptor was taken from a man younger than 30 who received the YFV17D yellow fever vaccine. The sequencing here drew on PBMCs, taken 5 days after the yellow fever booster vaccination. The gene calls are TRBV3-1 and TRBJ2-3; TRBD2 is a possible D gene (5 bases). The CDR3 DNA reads TGTGCCAGCAGCCAAGGGACTCTCACAGATACGCAGTATTTT. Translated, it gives CASSQGTLTDTQYF.